A selection of T cell receptor beta chains follows, all from one sample in a study of response to subunit inactivated influenza vaccine. One entry per CDR3 protein results from TCRdb running MiXCR on the RT-PCR reads. The sample yields around 750,000 distinct CDR3 sequences, approximately 21% seen once. Sequencing used PBMCs from blood, obtained 5 to 6 days after vaccination. The source of these receptors is a man aged 45-60 years who received an inactivated influenza vaccine. Both conserved end residues are part of each CDR3. Clone size is shown for a subset of rows, as once, few, many or a class of expanded clone.

j_gene,v_gene,abundance,CDR3aa
TRBJ1-5,TRBV7-2,-,CASSRQGSGQPQHF
TRBJ2-1,TRBV6-6,few,CASSRDIEQFF
TRBJ1-2,TRBV7-2,-,CASSLTDRSRGYTF
TRBJ2-7,TRBV3-1,-,CASSASMGVLYEQYF
TRBJ2-1,TRBV12-3/TRBV12-4,-,CASSKGDWGNEQFF
TRBJ1-1,TRBV29-1,-,CSVGLGQDTEAFF
TRBJ1-1,TRBV20-1,-,CSARDEMFPNTEAFF
TRBJ1-1,TRBV15,-,CATSNTDGNTEAFF
TRBJ2-1,TRBV6-1,-,CARTGLAASSYNEQFF
TRBJ2-2,TRBV6-5,-,CASGYYGTGFTGELFF
TRBJ2-5,TRBV20-1,-,CSARRYRASGGLVLETQYF
TRBJ2-4,TRBV7-2,few,CASSEYLAGQGPQYF
TRBJ2-7,TRBV7-6,-,CASSLDKNYEQYF
TRBJ2-2,TRBV6-2/TRBV6-3,many,CASSFANTGELFF
TRBJ2-7,TRBV29-1,many,CSVKFGTGGDYEQYF
TRBJ2-1,TRBV24-1,few,CATSDPRGKDGAAYNEQFF